Following are 8 T cell receptor beta chains from one sample sequenced in a study of blood T cell repertoires in COVID-19. Profiling relied on immunoSEQ multiplex PCR, and the TCRdb table lists in-frame clones only, not all of them. The top ten clones hold under 15% of a sample with 35,000 to 45,000 clones, approximately 84% of them seen once. The sample taken for sequencing was peripheral blood. The source is a woman between 70 and 85 years old in a cohort sampled during active COVID-19.

The chain is built from TRBV7-9 and TRBJ2-7; D possibly corresponds to TRBD1 (7 bases). CDR1 and CDR2 from the germline V gene are SEHNR and FQNEAQ (reference sequence). The CDR3 sequence is 12 residues long. The ends were cut back, 5 bases at V and 6 bases at J, with 11 bases in the middle. DNA of the CDR3: TGTGCCAGCAGCAATCAGGGGGGCGAGCAGTACTTC. Its translation is CASSNQGGEQYF.

The V call is TRBV19, the J call TRBJ2-1; 11 nucleotides line up with TRBD2. The V and J ends lost 5 bases and 1 base, in that order; junction bases with no gene match: 7. CDR3 length: 17 amino acids. Germline V gene lookup returns CDR1 LNHDA and CDR2 SQIVND (reference sequence). For the CDR3, the DNA is TGTGCCAGTAGTGCGAGGGGACTAGCGGATTCCTACAATGAGCAGTTCTTC. This translates into CASSARGLADSYNEQFF.

The chain couples TRBV6-1 to TRBJ2-7, with 9 bases identical to TRBD2. Germline-derived CDR1 and CDR2 are MNHNS and SASEGT. This CDR3 is 18 amino acids long. Trimming at V came to 0 bases and at J to 0 bases, leaving 9 bases not matched to a gene. This CDR3 is CASSEALFLSGSSYEQYF. The CDR3 nucleotides are TGTGCCAGCAGTGAAGCGCTTTTTCTTAGCGGGAGCTCCTACGAGCAGTACTTC.

V and J are TRBV7-8 and TRBJ1-1, with a weak D call TRBD1 (5 bases). V lost 5 bases and J lost 1, with 8 bases in between. Germline loops: CDR1 SGHVS, CDR2 FQNEAQ. The CDR3 totals 13 residues. CDR3 coding DNA: TGTGCCAGCAGCGTTACAGGGAACACTGAAGCTTTCTTT. Translation: CASSVTGNTEAFF.

The V and J genes are TRBV28 and TRBJ1-1; the match to TRBD1 covers 9 bases. V gave up 2 bases and J gave up 6 bases; unmatched junction bases: 4. Germline CDR1 MDHEN, CDR2 SYDVKM. The CDR3 is 14 residues long. CDR3 amino acids: CASSLGQGTSEAFF. CDR3 DNA: TGTGCCAGCAGTTTAGGACAGGGGACATCTGAAGCTTTCTTT.

The gene calls are TRBV29-1 and TRBJ2-1; 13 bases are a match to TRBD2. CDR1 and CDR2 from the germline V gene are SQVTM and ANQGSEA. Losses at the gene ends were 1 base for V and 6 bases for J; bases not matched to a gene: 18. The CDR3 is 20 residues long. In DNA, the CDR3 is TGCAGCGTTGAAGGGCCCCGGACTAGCGGGAGAGGGGGGCCCTCCAATGAGCAGTTCTTC. It translates to CSVEGPRTSGRGGPSNEQFF.

The chain couples TRBV11-2 to TRBJ2-2; maybe TRBD1 (6 bases). This CDR3 spans 15 amino acids. V dropped 2 bases and J dropped 7 bases, with 14 bases sitting between them. CDR1 and CDR2 (germline): SGHAT, FQNNGV. The CDR3 protein is CASSLNRAKSGELFF. CDR3 in DNA: TGTGCCAGCAGCTTAAACAGGGCTAAAAGCGGGGAGCTGTTTTTT. Complete variable domain (other parts from reference TRBV11-2 and TRBJ2-2): EAGVAQSPRYKIIEKRQSVAFWCNPISGHATLYWYQQILGQGPKLLIQFQNNGVVDDSQLPKDRFSAERLKGVDSTLKIQPAKLEDSAVYLCASSLNRAKSGELFFGEGSRLTVL.

The chain joins TRBV6-5 to TRBJ1-1, with D perhaps TRBD1 (5 bases). Germline V lookup: CDR1 MNHEY, CDR2 SVGAGI. V lost 8 bases and J 9 bases, leaving 22 bases between the germline ends. The CDR3 loop spans 14 amino acids. The CDR3 coding sequence is TGTGCCAGCCAACGACCGGACACCTTGGCAAAAGCTTTCTTT. Its protein is CASQRPDTLAKAFF.